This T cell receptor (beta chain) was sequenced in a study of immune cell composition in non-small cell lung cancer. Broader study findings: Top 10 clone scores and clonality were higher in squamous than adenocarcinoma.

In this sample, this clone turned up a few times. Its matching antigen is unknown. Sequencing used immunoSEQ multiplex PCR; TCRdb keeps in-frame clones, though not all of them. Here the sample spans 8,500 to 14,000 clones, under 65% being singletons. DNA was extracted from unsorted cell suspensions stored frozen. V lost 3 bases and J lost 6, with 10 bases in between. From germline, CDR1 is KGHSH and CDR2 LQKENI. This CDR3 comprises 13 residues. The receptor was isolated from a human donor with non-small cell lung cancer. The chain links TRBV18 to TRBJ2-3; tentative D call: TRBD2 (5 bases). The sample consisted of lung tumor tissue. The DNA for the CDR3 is TGTGCCAGCTCACCGTCGGACTTGGATACGCAGTATTTT. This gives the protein CASSPSDLDTQYF.